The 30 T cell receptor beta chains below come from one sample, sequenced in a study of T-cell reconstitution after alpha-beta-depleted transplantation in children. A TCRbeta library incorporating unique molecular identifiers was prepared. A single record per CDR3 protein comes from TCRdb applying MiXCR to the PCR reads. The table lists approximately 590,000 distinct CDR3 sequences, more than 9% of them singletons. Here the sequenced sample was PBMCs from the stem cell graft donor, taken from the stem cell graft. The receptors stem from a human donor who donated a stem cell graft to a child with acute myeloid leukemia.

The DNA of the CDR3 is TGTGCCAGCAGCCTAAACCCCGGGGGTGCTAGCACAGATACGCAGTATTTT. Translation: CASSLNPGGASTDTQYF. V gene TRBV4-2 combines with J gene TRBJ2-3; maybe TRBD2 (6 bases). Trimming removed 4 bases from V and 0 bases from J, with 17 bases in between. The germline V gene encodes CDR1 LGHNA and CDR2 YNFKEQ. CDR3 length: 17 residues.

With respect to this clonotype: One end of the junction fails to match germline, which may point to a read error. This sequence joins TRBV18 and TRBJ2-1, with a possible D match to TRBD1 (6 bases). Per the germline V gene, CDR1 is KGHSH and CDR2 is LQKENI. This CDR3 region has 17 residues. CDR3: CASSPVRGTLTYNAQFF. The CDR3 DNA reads TGTGCCAGCTCACCCGTAAGGGGGACACTCACCTACAATGCGCAGTTCTTC.

The CDR3 sequence is CSARPGLGREETQYF. In DNA form, the CDR3 reads TGCAGTGCCAGACCGGGACTAGGGAGGGAGGAGACCCAGTACTTC. V is TRBV20-1 and J is TRBJ2-5; 8 nucleotides align to TRBD2. Germline V gives CDR1 DFQATT, CDR2 SNEGSKA (reference sequence). J lost 5 bases, V lost 6 bases, and 14 bases had no gene match. The CDR3 length is 15 residues.

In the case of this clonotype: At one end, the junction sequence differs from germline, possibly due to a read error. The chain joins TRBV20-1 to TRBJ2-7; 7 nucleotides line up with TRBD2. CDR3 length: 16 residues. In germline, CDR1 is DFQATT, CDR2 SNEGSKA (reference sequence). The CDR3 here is CCASPFRGGRVYEQYF. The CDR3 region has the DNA TGCTGTGCTAGCCCCTTTAGGGGCGGGAGAGTGTACGAGCAGTACTTC.

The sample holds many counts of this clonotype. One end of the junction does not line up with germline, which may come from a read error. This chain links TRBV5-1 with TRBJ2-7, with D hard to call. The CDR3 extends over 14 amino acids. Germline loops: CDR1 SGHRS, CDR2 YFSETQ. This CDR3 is CASSLGGNSYEQYF. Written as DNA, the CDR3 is TGTGCCAGCAGCTTAGGTGGGAACTCCTACGAGCAGTACTTC.

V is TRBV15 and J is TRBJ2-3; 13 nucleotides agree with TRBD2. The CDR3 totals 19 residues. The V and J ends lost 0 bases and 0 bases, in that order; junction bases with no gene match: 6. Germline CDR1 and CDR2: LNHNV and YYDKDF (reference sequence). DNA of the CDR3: TGTGCCACCAGCAGAGATCCGGGACTAGCGGGGTCCAGCACAGATACGCAGTATTTT. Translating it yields CATSRDPGLAGSSTDTQYF.

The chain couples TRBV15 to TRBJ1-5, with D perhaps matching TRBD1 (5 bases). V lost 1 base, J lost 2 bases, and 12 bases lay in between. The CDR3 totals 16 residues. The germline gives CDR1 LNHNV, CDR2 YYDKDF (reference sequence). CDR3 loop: CATSRVGRVGNQPQHF. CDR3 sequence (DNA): TGTGCCACCAGCAGAGTCGGCAGGGTGGGCAATCAGCCCCAGCATTTT.

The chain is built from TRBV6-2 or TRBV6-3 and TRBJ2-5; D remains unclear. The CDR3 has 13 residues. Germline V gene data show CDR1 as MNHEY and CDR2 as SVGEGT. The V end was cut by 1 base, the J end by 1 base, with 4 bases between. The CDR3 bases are TGTGCCAGCAGTTACTGGCCCCAAGAGACCCAGTACTTC. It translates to CASSYWPQETQYF.

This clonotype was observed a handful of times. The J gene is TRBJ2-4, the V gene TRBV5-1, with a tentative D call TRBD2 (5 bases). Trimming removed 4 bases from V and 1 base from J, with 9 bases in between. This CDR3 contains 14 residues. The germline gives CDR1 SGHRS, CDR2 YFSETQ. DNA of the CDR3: TGCGCCAGCAGCACCAGAGGGGCCAAAAACATTCAGTACTTC. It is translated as CASSTRGAKNIQYF.

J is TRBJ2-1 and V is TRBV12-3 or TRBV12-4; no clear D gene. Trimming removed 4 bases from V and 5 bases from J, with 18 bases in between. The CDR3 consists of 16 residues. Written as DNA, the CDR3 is TGTGCCAGCAGTTCCTCCTTGGTGGGTAGGAACAATGAGCAGTTCTTC. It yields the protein CASSSSLVGRNNEQFF.

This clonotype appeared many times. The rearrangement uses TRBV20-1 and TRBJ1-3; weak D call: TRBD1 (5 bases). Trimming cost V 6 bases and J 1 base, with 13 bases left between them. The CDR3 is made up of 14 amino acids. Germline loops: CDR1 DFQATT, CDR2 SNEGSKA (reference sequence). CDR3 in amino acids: CSAKQALSGNTIYF. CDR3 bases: TGCAGTGCAAAACAGGCCCTGTCTGGAAACACCATATATTTT.

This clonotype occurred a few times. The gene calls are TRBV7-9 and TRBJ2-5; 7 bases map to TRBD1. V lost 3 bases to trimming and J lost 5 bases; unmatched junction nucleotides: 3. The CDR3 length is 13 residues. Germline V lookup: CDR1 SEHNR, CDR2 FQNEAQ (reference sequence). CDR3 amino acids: CASSFTGEETQYF. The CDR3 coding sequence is TGTGCCAGCAGCTTTACAGGGGAGGAGACCCAGTACTTC. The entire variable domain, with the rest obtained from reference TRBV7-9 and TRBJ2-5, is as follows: DTGVSQNPRHKITKRGQNVTFRCDPISEHNRLYWYRQTLGQGPEFLTYFQNEAQLEKSRLLSDRFSAERPKGSFSTLEIQRTEQGDSAMYLCASSFTGEETQYFGPGTRLLVL.

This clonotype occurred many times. The CDR3 sequence is CASRDRGNIQYF. CDR3 bases: TGTGCCAGCAGAGACCGCGGCAACATTCAGTACTTC. The rearrangement uses TRBV6-5 and TRBJ2-4; D not certain. Germline values: CDR1 MNHEY, CDR2 SVGAGI. This CDR3 region has 12 residues. The V end lost 6 bases, the J end lost 7 bases, and 10 bases lay between the germline ends.

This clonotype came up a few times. CDR3 loop: CASITGDTQYF. In DNA form, the CDR3 reads TGTGCCAGCATTACGGGAGATACGCAGTATTTT. The V and J genes are TRBV7-2 and TRBJ2-3; D call uncertain. In germline, CDR1 is SGHTA, CDR2 FQGNSA. V lost 7 bases to trimming and J lost 5 bases, with 7 bases between them. The CDR3 contains 11 residues.

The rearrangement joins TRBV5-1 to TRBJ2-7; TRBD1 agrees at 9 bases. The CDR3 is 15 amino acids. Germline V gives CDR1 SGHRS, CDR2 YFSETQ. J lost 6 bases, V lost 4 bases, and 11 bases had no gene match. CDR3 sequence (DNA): TGCGCCAGCAGCCTCCAAGGGGACAGGGCTTTCGAGCAGTACTTC. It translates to CASSLQGDRAFEQYF.

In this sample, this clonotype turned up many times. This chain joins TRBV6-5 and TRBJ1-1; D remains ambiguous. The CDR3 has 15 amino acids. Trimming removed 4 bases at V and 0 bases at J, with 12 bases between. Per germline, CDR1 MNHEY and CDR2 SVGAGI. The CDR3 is CASSSSAGMNTEAFF. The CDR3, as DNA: TGTGCCAGCAGTTCCTCCGCCGGGATGAACACTGAAGCTTTCTTT.

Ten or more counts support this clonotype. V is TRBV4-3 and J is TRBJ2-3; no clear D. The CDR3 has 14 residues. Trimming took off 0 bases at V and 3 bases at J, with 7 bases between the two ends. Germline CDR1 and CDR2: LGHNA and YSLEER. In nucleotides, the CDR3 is TGCGCCAGCAGCCAAGATAGATTAACAGATACGCAGTATTTT. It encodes CASSQDRLTDTQYF.

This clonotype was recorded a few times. The CDR3 DNA follows: TGCGCCAGCAGCTTGTTGGGGCAGGGCTCCGACTACGAGCAGTACTTC. Residues: CASSLLGQGSDYEQYF. V is TRBV5-1 and J is TRBJ2-7; perhaps TRBD1 as D (5 bases). The CDR3 has 16 amino acids. V lost 1 base to trimming and J lost 3 bases, with 17 bases between them. Germline V gene sequence: CDR1 SGHRS, CDR2 YFSETQ.

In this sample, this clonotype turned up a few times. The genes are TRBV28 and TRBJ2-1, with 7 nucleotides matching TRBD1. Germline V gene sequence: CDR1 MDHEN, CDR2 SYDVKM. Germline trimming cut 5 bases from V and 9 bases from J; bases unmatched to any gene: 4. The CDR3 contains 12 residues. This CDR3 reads CASSLGTAEQFF. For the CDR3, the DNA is TGTGCCAGCAGTCTAGGGACAGCTGAGCAGTTCTTC.

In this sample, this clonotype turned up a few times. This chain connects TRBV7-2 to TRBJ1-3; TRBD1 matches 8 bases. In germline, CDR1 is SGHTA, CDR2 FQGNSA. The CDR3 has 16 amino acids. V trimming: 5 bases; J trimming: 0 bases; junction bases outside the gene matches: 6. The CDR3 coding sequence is TGTGCCAGCAGCCGAGACAGGGGACCCTCTGGAAACACCATATATTTT. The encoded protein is CASSRDRGPSGNTIYF.

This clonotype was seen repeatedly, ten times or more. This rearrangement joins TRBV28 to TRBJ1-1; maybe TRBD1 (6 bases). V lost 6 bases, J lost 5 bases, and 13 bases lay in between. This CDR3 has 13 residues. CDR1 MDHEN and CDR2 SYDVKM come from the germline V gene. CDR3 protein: CASSPAGATEAFF. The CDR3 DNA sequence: TGTGCCAGCAGCCCCGCGGGGGCTACTGAAGCTTTCTTT.

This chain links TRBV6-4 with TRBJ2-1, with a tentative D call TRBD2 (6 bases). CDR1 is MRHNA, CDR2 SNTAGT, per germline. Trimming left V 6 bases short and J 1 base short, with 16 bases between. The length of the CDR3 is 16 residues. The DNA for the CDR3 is TGTGCCAGCAGCCGGACACCCGGGACTTCCTACAATGAGCAGTTCTTC. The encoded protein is CASSRTPGTSYNEQFF.

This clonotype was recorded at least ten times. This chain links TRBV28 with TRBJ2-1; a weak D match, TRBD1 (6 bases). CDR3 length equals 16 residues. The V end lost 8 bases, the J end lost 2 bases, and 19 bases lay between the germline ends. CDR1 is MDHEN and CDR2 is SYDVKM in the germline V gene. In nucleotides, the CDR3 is TGTGCCAGCCCCACGCAGGGGCCCGACCCCTACAATGAGCAGTTCTTC. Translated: CASPTQGPDPYNEQFF.

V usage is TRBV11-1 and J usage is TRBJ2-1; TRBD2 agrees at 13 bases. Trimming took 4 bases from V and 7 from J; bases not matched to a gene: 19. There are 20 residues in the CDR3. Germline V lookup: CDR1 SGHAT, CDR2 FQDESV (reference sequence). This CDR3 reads CASSSAGLAGEGNGGNEQFF. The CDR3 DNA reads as TGTGCCAGCAGCTCTGCCGGACTAGCGGGAGAAGGGAATGGTGGGAATGAGCAGTTCTTC.

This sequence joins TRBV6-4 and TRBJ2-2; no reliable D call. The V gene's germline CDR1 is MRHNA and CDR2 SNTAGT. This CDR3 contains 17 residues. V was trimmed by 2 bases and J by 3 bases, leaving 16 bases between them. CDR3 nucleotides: TGTGCCAGCAGTGACGAAGGTGTAGGGCTGGACACCGGGGAGCTGTTTTTT. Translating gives CASSDEGVGLDTGELFF.

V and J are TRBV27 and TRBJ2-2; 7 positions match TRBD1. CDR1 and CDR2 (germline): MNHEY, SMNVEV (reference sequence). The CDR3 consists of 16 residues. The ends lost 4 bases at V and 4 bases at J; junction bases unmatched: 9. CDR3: CASSSRQGRGTGELFF. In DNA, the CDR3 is TGTGCCAGCAGTTCGCGACAGGGTCGCGGCACCGGGGAGCTGTTTTTT.

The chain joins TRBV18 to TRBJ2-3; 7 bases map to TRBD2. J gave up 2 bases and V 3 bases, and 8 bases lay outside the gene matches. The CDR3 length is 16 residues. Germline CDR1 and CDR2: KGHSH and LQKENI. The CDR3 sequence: CASSPLAGANTDTQYF. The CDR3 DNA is TGTGCCAGCTCACCGTTAGCGGGTGCGAACACAGATACGCAGTATTTT. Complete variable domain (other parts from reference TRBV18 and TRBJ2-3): NAGVMQNPRHLVRRRGQEARLRCSPMKGHSHVYWYRQLPEEGLKFMVYLQKENIIDESGMPKERFSAEFPKEGPSILRIQQVVRGDSAAYFCASSPLAGANTDTQYFGPGTRLTVL.

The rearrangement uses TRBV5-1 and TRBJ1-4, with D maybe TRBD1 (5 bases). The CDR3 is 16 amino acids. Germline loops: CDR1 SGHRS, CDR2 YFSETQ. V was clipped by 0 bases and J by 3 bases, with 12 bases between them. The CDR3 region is CASSLDPGRANEKLFF. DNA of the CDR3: TGCGCCAGCAGCTTGGACCCAGGGAGAGCTAATGAAAAACTGTTTTTT.

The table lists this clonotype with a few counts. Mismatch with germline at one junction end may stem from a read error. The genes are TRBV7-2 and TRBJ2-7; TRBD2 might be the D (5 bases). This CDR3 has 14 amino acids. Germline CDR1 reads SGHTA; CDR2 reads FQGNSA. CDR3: CASSALATSFEQYF. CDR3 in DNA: TGTGCCAGCAGCGCTCTAGCTACCTCCTTCGAGCAGTACTTC.

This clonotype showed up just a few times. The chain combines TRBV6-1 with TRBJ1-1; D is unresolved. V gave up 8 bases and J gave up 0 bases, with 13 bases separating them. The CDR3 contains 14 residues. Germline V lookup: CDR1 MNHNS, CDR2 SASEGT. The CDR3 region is CASRTGNMNTEAFF. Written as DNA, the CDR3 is TGTGCCAGCCGGACGGGCAACATGAACACTGAAGCTTTCTTT.